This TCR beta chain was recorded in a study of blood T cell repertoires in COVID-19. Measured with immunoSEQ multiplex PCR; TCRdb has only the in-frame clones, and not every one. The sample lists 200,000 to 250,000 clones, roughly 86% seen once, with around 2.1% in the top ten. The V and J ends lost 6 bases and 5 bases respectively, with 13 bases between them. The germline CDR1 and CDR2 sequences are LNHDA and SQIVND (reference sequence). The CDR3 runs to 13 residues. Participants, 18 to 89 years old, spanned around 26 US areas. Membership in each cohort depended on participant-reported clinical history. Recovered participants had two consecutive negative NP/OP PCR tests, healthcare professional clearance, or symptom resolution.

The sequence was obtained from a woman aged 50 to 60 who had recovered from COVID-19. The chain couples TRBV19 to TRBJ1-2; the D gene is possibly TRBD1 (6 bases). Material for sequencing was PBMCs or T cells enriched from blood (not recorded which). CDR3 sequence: CASSSQGSYGYTF. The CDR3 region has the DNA TGTGCCAGTAGCTCGCAGGGGTCTTATGGCTACACCTTC.